The sample holds many counts of the clone carrying this T cell receptor (beta chain). A UMI-containing oligonucleotide was joined by 3' ligation to the TCR cDNA template. Between the trimmed V and J ends, which lost 3 bases and 5 bases, there was a span of 9 bases. Germline-derived CDR1 and CDR2 are SGHNT and YYREEE (reference sequence). CDR3 length equals 13 residues. The source of the sample is a study of naive and memory T cell subsets. Amplification of ligated cDNA took four PCR rounds with SP2 and nested alpha and beta constant primers. TCRdb used MiXCR to reprocess the 5' RACE reads, holding one entry per CDR3 protein. Of roughly 48,000 distinct CDR3 sequences detected, around 4.7% appear once; the ten largest clones hold under 0.95%.

This sequence joins TRBV5-4 and TRBJ2-1, with D unresolved. This TCR was sampled from a female donor in good health. The CDR3 here is CASSSKWDNEQFF. CDR3 nucleotide sequence: TGTGCCAGCAGCTCGAAATGGGACAATGAGCAGTTCTTC.